Presented here are 10 T cell receptor beta chains from one specimen sequenced in a study of regulatory T cells in long-lasting Graves disease. Described time point: newly diagnosed GD, antithyroid drugs for less than 3 months. PBMC-extracted RNA yielded the TCR library. Combining iRepertoire HTBI primers with Arm-PCR of CDR3 regions, the authors built TCR beta libraries. In TCRdb, the multiplex PCR reads were re-called with MiXCR into one record per CDR3 protein. Of fewer than 450,000 distinct CDR3 sequences detected, over 14% appear once; the ten largest clones hold 7.8%. These data also featured in a second study, about T cells in Graves' hyperthyroidism and ophthalmopathy.

The sample consisted of peripheral blood mononuclear cells (PBMCs), taken at new diagnosis, from a patient treated with antithyroid drugs. The receptors stem from a woman between 35 and 50 years old with Graves disease.

The sample holds many counts of this clonotype. The J gene is TRBJ1-3, the V gene TRBV28; D may be TRBD1 (5 bases). The CDR3 consists of 17 residues. The germline gives CDR1 MDHEN, CDR2 SYDVKM. Deletions cut 6 bases from V and 1 base from J, with 19 bases between. The CDR3 coding sequence is TGTGCCAGCAGGGATCTGACAGCGCTCGCTTCTGGAAACACCATATATTTT. As protein: CASRDLTALASGNTIYF.

As for this clonotype: Given a much more abundant clone one base away, this may be a read error. The rearrangement joins TRBV19 to TRBJ2-2; TRBD1 aligns across 10 bases. CDR3 size: 17 residues. V shed 7 bases, J shed 3 bases, and the junction held 11 bases outside the gene matches. Germline V lookup: CDR1 LNHDA, CDR2 SQIVND (reference sequence). In nucleotides, the CDR3 is TGTGCCAGTAAGCTAGGTGCCGGGACAGGGGACACCGGGGAGCTGTTTTTT. Its protein product is CASKLGAGTGDTGELFF.

The table lists this clonotype with many counts. The chain is built from TRBV7-8 and TRBJ2-3; D unclear. V was shortened by 1 base and J by 0 bases, with 11 bases between the two germline ends. Germline CDR1 reads SGHVS; CDR2 reads FQNEAQ. This CDR3 has 16 residues. CDR3 nucleotides: TGTGCCAGCAGCTTAGATTCCCCGTATAGCACAGATACGCAGTATTTT. It is translated as CASSLDSPYSTDTQYF. Full variable domain (rest looked up from reference TRBV7-8 and TRBJ2-3): GAGVSQSPRYKVAKRGQDVALRCDPISGHVSLFWYQQALGQGPEFLTYFQNEAQLDKSGLPSDRFFAERPEGSVSTLKIQRTQQEDSAVYLCASSLDSPYSTDTQYFGPGTRLTVL.

This clonotype was counted ten times or more. The chain has TRBV7-9 and TRBJ2-5; tentative D call: TRBD2 (5 bases). TRBJ2-1 explains the end of the DNA better; the J call may be wrong. From germline, CDR1 is SEHNR and CDR2 FQNEAQ (reference sequence). CDR3 length equals 15 residues. The CDR3 loop reads CASSSPSGRNNEQFF. The CDR3 nucleotides are TGTGCCAGCAGTTCACCCAGCGGACGGAACAATGAGCAGTTCTTC.

This clonotype has at least ten counts. In DNA, the CDR3 is TGTGCCAGCTCACCACCCGGGACAGACCAAGAGACCCAGTACTTC. This translates into CASSPPGTDQETQYF. V gene TRBV18 combines with J gene TRBJ2-5; 7 nucleotides match TRBD1. This CDR3 spans 15 amino acids. Germline CDR1 and CDR2: KGHSH and LQKENI. V shed 0 bases, J shed 0 bases, and the junction held 1 base outside the gene matches.

This clonotype was recorded a few times. V and J are TRBV20-1 and TRBJ2-1; 10 bases line up with TRBD2. The V gene's germline CDR1 is DFQATT and CDR2 SNEGSKA (reference sequence). The trim removed 2 bases at V and 6 bases at J, leaving 13 bases unmatched. This CDR3 has 17 amino acids. In DNA form, the CDR3 reads TGCAGTGCTAGACCCGGGCTAGCGGGAGCCGAGAGCAATGAGCAGTTCTTC. Its protein product is CSARPGLAGAESNEQFF.

This clonotype was seen at least ten times. This rearrangement joins TRBV3-1 to TRBJ2-1, with a tentative D call TRBD2 (5 bases). Germline lookup yields CDR1 LGHDT and CDR2 YNNKEL (reference sequence). This CDR3 comprises 14 residues. V lost 0 bases to trimming and J lost 4 bases, with 7 bases between them. The CDR3 nucleotides are TGTGCCAGCAGCCAAGATACTAGATACAATGAGCAGTTCTTC. Residues: CASSQDTRYNEQFF.

This clonotype was seen ten or more times. V is TRBV2 and J is TRBJ2-1; D ambiguous. Trimming removed 7 bases at V and 7 bases at J, with 20 bases between. The CDR3 is 15 amino acids. Germline values: CDR1 SNHLY, CDR2 FYNNEI. The CDR3 region has the DNA TGTGCCAGCACCCTCGAGACCCAGTGGGATAATGAGCAGTTCTTC. The encoded protein is CASTLETQWDNEQFF.

At least ten counts were recorded for this clonotype. This chain links TRBV11-2 with TRBJ2-3, with D maybe TRBD2 (5 bases). The CDR3 length is 14 residues. CDR1 and CDR2 (germline): SGHAT, FQNNGV. Trimming removed 0 bases at V and 4 bases at J, with 8 bases between. Here the CDR3 reads CASSLESGADTQYF. The CDR3 DNA follows: TGTGCCAGCAGCTTAGAGTCCGGGGCAGATACGCAGTATTTT.

This clonotype showed up many times. The chain is built from TRBV12-3 or TRBV12-4 and TRBJ2-3; possible D gene TRBD1, 6 bases. The CDR3 covers 15 residues. V was clipped by 3 bases and J by 1 base, with 11 bases between them. CDR3 nucleotide sequence: TGTGCCAGCAGTTTTGTGGGGGCCGGCACAGATACGCAGTATTTT. It yields the protein CASSFVGAGTDTQYF.